Sequencing of this T cell receptor beta chain was carried out in a study of OX40 agonist ivuxolimab in advanced cancers. Per germline, CDR1 MRHNA and CDR2 SNTAGT. Trimming stripped 6 bases from V and 4 bases from J, with 12 bases between. There are 13 residues in the CDR3. Libraries were prepared by immunoSEQ multiplex PCR; TCRdb keeps only in-frame clonotypes and omits some of them. The data contain fewer than 35,000 clones, about nine tenths of them singletons. V and J are TRBV6-4 and TRBJ1-1, with D perhaps TRBD1 (6 bases). The input for sequencing was CD4+ or CD8+ T cells sorted from blood, taken in a trial of the OX40 agonist ivuxolimab. The clonotype was recovered from an adult with an advanced solid tumor such as melanoma, head and neck, liver or kidney cancer. The CDR3 loop is CASRETGGTEAFF. CDR3 in DNA: TGTGCCAGCAGGGAGACAGGCGGCACTGAAGCTTTCTTT.